These 16 T cell receptor beta chains share one sample of origin, sequenced in a study of cytomegalovirus exposure and HLA in healthy donors. TCRdb keeps only in-frame clones here, not all; method: immunoSEQ multiplex PCR. The sample yields 110,000 to 150,000 clones, roughly nine tenths seen once. Sequencing was done on a sample of PBMCs. These receptors were collected from a man aged 18 to 35 in good health and CMV-seronegative.

The chain carries TRBV9 and TRBJ2-3, with 9 bases matching TRBD2. CDR3 length: 18 amino acids. Trimming at V came to 3 bases and at J to 3 bases, leaving 14 bases not matched to a gene. From germline, CDR1 is SGDLS and CDR2 YYNGEE. Written as DNA, the CDR3 is TGTGCCAGCAGCGGGGCGAGCGGGAGGTCTTGGGGAACAGATACGCAGTATTTT. Amino acid sequence: CASSGASGRSWGTDTQYF.

The rearrangement joins TRBV7-8 to TRBJ2-1; the match to TRBD1 covers 8 bases. This CDR3 is 16 amino acids long. V was pared by 4 bases and J by 8 bases, with 13 bases of the junction left unmatched. The germline V gene has CDR1 SGHVS and CDR2 FQNEAQ. The CDR3 loop reads CASSSNFGQGIDEQFF. CDR3 in DNA: TGTGCCAGCAGCTCCAACTTTGGACAGGGTATCGATGAGCAGTTCTTC.

This chain uses TRBV2 with TRBJ2-7, with D perhaps TRBD1 (5 bases). The length of the CDR3 is 18 residues. Germline CDR1 and CDR2: SNHLY and FYNNEI. V gave up 1 base and J gave up 1 base, with 20 bases separating them. For the CDR3, the DNA is TGTGCCAGCAGTGAAGACCTCAGGGCTCTAGAACCTTCCTACGAGCAGTACGTC. It codes for CASSEDLRALEPSYEQYV.

V and J are TRBV7-9 and TRBJ2-7, with a possible D match to TRBD1 (5 bases). Germline-derived CDR1 and CDR2 are SEHNR and FQNEAQ (reference sequence). V was trimmed by 3 bases and J by 1 base, leaving 7 bases between them. This CDR3 is 13 amino acids long. CDR3 residues: CASSFGQSYEQYV. DNA of the CDR3: TGTGCCAGCAGCTTCGGACAATCCTACGAGCAGTACGTC.

The J gene is TRBJ2-3, the V gene TRBV11-2; D is uncertain. With 1 base removed from V and 2 bases from J, the gap between germline ends came to 10 bases. The CDR3 has 15 amino acids. Per germline, CDR1 SGHAT and CDR2 FQNNGV. DNA for the CDR3: TGTGCCAGCAGCTTAGGTAATACTGTCACAGATACGCAGTATTTT. As protein: CASSLGNTVTDTQYF.

The chain combines TRBV18 with TRBJ1-5, with D possibly TRBD1 on 5 matching bases. CDR3 length: 14 amino acids. Germline V gene lookup returns CDR1 KGHSH and CDR2 LQKENI. V was trimmed by 5 bases and J by 2 bases, leaving 10 bases between them. The CDR3 protein is CASSTGGGNQPQHF. The CDR3 DNA sequence: TGTGCCAGCTCAACCGGGGGTGGCAATCAGCCCCAGCATTTT.

CDR3 sequence (DNA): TGTGCCAGCAGTGGAACCGACAGGGAACCCATAGGGGGGCAGCCCCAGCATTTT. Translation gives CASSGTDREPIGGQPQHF. J is TRBJ1-5 and V is TRBV6-1; TRBD1 agrees at 7 bases. The junction had 19 bases not matched to a gene; V was cut back by 4 bases and J by 7 bases. CDR3 length: 18 amino acids. Germline CDR1 MNHNS, CDR2 SASEGT.

CDR3 DNA sequence: TGTGCCAGTAGTATCCGGGACAGCTCCTACAATGAGCAGTTCTTC. This gives the protein CASSIRDSSYNEQFF. The gene calls are TRBV19 and TRBJ2-1; TRBD1 matches at 7 bases. V lost 3 bases, J lost 0 bases, and 2 bases stayed unmatched. Per the germline V gene, CDR1 is LNHDA and CDR2 is SQIVND (reference sequence). The CDR3 runs 15 residues.

The V gene is TRBV2, the J gene TRBJ2-1, with 9 positions matching TRBD1. CDR3 length equals 14 residues. V lost 6 bases to trimming and J lost 8 bases; unmatched junction nucleotides: 8. Germline CDR1 is SNHLY and CDR2 is FYNNEI. CDR3 coding DNA: TGTGCCAGCAGCCTACAGGGGGCGGACGATGAGCAGTTCTTC. This encodes CASSLQGADDEQFF. The variable domain in full, with the rest retrieved from reference TRBV2 and TRBJ2-1, is EPEVTQTPSHQVTQMGQEVILRCVPISNHLYFYWYRQILGQKVEFLVSFYNNEISEKSEIFDDQFSVERPDGSNFTLKIRSTKLEDSAMYFCASSLQGADDEQFFGPGTRLTVL.

J is TRBJ2-5 and V is TRBV29-1, with 9 bases aligning to TRBD1. Germline V gene sequence: CDR1 SQVTM, CDR2 ANQGSEA. This CDR3 has 15 residues. Unmatched junction bases numbered 9, after V lost 3 bases and J lost 4 bases. The CDR3 sequence is CSVEGEQGALETQYF. CDR3 bases: TGCAGCGTTGAGGGCGAACAGGGGGCGCTAGAGACCCAGTACTTC.

The chain has TRBV14 and TRBJ2-1, with 9 bases identical to TRBD2. Trimming cost V 0 bases and J 6 bases; bases outside gene matches: 15. Looked up from germline, CDR1 is SGHDN and CDR2 is FVKESK. This CDR3 region has 19 residues. The CDR3 region has the DNA TGTGCCAGCAGCCAAGATTGGGGAATGCTAGCGGGAATACGCAATGAGCAGTTCTTC. Translated: CASSQDWGMLAGIRNEQFF.

In this sample, this clone turned up a few times. In DNA, the CDR3 is TGTGCCAGCAGTTACTCGGGACAGGGGAATTCACCCCTCCACTTT. This translates into CASSYSGQGNSPLHF. The rearrangement links TRBV6-5 to TRBJ1-6; TRBD1 agrees at 10 bases. This CDR3 is 15 amino acids long. V lost 0 bases to trimming and J lost 7 bases; unmatched junction nucleotides: 0. CDR1 and CDR2 from the germline V gene are MNHEY and SVGAGI.

This chain connects TRBV4-3 to TRBJ1-4, with D hard to call. The ends were cut back, 1 base at V and 10 bases at J, with 16 bases in the middle. The CDR3 has 15 amino acids. CDR1 and CDR2 from the germline V gene are LGHNA and YSLEER. For the CDR3, the DNA is TGCGCCAGCAGCCAAGCAGGCCGGCTCCCTGCAAAACTGTTTTTT. Its protein product is CASSQAGRLPAKLFF.

As DNA, the CDR3 is TGCGCCAGCAGCCCCCTCGGGGGAACCCCCACTAACTATGGCTACACCTTC. Protein: CASSPLGGTPTNYGYTF. The rearrangement links TRBV4-1 to TRBJ1-2; D is perhaps TRBD1 (5 bases). This CDR3 spans 17 amino acids. V shed 4 bases and J shed 0 bases, with 18 bases lying between them. The germline CDR1 and CDR2 sequences are MGHRA and YSYEKL.

The rearrangement links TRBV7-9 to TRBJ2-2; TRBD2 matches at 7 bases. This CDR3 is 13 amino acids long. Germline CDR1 and CDR2: SEHNR and FQNEAQ (reference sequence). V lost 0 bases, J lost 14 bases, and 6 bases stayed unmatched. This chain's CDR3 is CASSLAGEGLLFF. CDR3 DNA: TGTGCCAGCAGCTTAGCCGGGGAGGGCCTTCTGTTTTTT.

The rearrangement joins TRBV9 to TRBJ2-3, with 16 bases matching TRBD2. This CDR3 has 21 residues. V was pared by 4 bases and J by 5 bases, with 19 bases of the junction left unmatched. Germline-derived CDR1 and CDR2 are SGDLS and YYNGEE. CDR3 amino acids: CASSSLTPGLAGGLGGDTQYF. In DNA, the CDR3 is TGTGCCAGCAGCTCCCTAACTCCGGGACTAGCGGGGGGGCTGGGGGGAGATACGCAGTATTTT.